The source of this T cell receptor (beta chain) is a study of blood T cells in healthy people across ages. Whole-study context: T cells yielded about one barcoded beta molecule per two cells through template switching. Findings and limits, study-wide: Greater diversity and more naive CD4+ cells were seen in long-lived donors than in aged donors. Naive T cell percentage and TCR beta diversity correlated strongly.

Every participating donor contributed approximately 10 milliliters of peripheral blood through a draw. The V gene lost 8 bases and the J gene lost 5 bases, with 18 bases spanning the gap. This CDR3 region has 14 residues. Germline V gene data show CDR1 as SNHLY and CDR2 as FYNNEI. Note on this clonotype: Its antigen is not identified.

Through a sample-barcoded 5' primer and a J-beta primer mix, a second PCR was run for about 6 to 11 cycles. TCRdb recomputed calls from the 5' RACE reads with MiXCR, one row per CDR3 protein. The data contain roughly 1,500,000 distinct CDR3 sequences, 30% to 35% of them singletons. The sample taken for sequencing was blood. The clonotype was recovered from a woman in her 30s in good health. The chain employs TRBV2 and TRBJ1-1; tentatively, D is TRBD1 (6 bases). Here the CDR3 reads CASAPPGGSTEAFF. The CDR3 DNA reads TGTGCCAGCGCACCCCCGGGGGGCTCTACTGAAGCTTTCTTT.